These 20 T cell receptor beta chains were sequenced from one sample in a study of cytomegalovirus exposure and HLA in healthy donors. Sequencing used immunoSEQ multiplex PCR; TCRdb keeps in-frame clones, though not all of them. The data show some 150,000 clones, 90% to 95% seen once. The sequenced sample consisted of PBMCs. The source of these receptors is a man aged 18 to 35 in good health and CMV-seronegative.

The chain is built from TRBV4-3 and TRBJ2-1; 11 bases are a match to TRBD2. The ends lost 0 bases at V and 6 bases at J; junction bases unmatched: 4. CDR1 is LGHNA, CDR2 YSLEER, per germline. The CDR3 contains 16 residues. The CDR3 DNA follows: TGCGCCAGCAGCCAAGATAGGGGGACTAGCGGCAATGAGCAGTTCTTC. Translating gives CASSQDRGTSGNEQFF.

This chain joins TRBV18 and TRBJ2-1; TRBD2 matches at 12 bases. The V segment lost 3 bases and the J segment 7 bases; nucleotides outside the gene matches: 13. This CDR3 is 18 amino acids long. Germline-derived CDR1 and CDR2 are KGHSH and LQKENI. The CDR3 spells CASSPIRLAGGPGNEQFF. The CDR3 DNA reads TGTGCCAGCTCACCCATTCGGCTAGCGGGGGGGCCGGGAAATGAGCAGTTCTTC.

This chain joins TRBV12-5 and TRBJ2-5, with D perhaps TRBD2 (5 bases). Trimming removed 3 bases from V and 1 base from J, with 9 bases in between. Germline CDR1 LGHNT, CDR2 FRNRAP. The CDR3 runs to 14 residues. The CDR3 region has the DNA TGTGCTAGTGGTTTAGGACTGATCCAAGAGACCCAGTACTTC. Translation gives CASGLGLIQETQYF.

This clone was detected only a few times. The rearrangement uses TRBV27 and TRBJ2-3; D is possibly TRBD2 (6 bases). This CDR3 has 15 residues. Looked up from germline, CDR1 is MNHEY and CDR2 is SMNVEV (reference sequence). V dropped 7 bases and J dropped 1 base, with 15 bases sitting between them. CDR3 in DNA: TGTGCCAGCACCCGGACTAATGGCGGCACAGATACGCAGTATTTT. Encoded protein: CASTRTNGGTDTQYF.

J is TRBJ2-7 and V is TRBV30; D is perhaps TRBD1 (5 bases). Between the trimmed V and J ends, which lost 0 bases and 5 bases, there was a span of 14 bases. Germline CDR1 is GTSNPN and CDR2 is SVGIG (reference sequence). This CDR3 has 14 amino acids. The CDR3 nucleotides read TGTGCCTGGAGTGTAAACTCAGGGTTTGACGAGCAGTACTTC. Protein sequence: CAWSVNSGFDEQYF.

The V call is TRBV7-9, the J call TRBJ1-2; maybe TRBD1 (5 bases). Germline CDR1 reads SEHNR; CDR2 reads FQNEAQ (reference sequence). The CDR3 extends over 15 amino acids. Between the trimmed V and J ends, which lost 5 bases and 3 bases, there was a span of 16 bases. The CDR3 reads CASSPQEGSDYGYTF. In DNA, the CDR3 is TGTGCCAGCAGCCCACAGGAGGGGTCGGACTATGGCTACACCTTC.

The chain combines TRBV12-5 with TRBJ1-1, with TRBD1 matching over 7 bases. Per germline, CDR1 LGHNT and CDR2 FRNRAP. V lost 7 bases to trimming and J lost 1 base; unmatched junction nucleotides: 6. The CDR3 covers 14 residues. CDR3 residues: CASALTGPNTEAFF. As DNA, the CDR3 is TGTGCTAGTGCCCTGACAGGGCCGAACACTGAAGCTTTCTTT.

CDR3 DNA: TGTGCCAGCAGCTTGAGTGGGGACAGCAGCACAGATACGCAGTATTTT. It yields the protein CASSLSGDSSTDTQYF. The V call is TRBV7-9, the J call TRBJ2-3; 7 positions match TRBD1. There are 16 residues in the CDR3. The germline CDR1 and CDR2 sequences are SEHNR and FQNEAQ (reference sequence). J lost 0 bases, V lost 3 bases, and 6 bases had no gene match.

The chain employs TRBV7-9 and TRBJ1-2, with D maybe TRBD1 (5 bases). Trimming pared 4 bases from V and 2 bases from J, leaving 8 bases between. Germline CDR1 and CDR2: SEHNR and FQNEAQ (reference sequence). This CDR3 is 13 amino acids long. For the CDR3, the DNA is TGTGCCAGCAGCTATGACAGAAACTATGGCTACACCTTC. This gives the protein CASSYDRNYGYTF.

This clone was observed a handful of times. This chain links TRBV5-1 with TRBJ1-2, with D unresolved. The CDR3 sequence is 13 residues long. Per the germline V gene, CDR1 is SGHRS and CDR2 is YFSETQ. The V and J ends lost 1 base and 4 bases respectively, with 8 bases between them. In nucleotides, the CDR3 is TGCGCCAGCAGCTTGCCCAGTCCCTATGGCTACACCTTC. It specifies CASSLPSPYGYTF.

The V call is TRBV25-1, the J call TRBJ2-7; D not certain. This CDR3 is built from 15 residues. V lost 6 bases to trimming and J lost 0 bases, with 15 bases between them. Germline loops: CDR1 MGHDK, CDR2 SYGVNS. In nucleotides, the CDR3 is TGTGCCAGCAGAGGATCAGGCGCCAGCTCCTACGAGCAGTACTTC. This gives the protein CASRGSGASSYEQYF.

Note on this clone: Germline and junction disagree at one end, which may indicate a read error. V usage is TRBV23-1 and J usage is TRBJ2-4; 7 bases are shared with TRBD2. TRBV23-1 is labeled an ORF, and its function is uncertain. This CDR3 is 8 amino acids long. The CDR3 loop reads CASAPGGF. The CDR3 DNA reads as TGCGCCAGCGCCCCGGGGGGCTTC.

The CDR3 reads CAWSTQGYNEQFF. As DNA, the CDR3 is TGTGCCTGGAGTACACAGGGTTACAATGAGCAGTTCTTC. The chain uses TRBV30 and TRBJ2-1, with D possibly being TRBD1 (6 bases). The V gene lost 2 bases and the J gene lost 4 bases, with 9 bases spanning the gap. Germline values: CDR1 GTSNPN, CDR2 SVGIG (reference sequence). The CDR3 spans 13 residues.

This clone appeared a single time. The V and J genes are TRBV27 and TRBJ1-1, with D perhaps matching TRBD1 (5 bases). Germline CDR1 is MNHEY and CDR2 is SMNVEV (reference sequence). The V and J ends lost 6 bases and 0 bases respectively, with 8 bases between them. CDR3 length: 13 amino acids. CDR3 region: CASRSTVNTEAFF. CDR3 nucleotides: TGTGCCAGCAGGTCGACAGTGAACACTGAAGCTTTCTTT.

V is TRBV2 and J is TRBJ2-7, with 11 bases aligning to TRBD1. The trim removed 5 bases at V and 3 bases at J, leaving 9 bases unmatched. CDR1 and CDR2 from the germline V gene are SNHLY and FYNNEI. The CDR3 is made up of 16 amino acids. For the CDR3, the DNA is TGTGCCAGCAGTCCGCCGCGGACAGGGGGCAACTACGAGCAGTACTTC. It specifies CASSPPRTGGNYEQYF.

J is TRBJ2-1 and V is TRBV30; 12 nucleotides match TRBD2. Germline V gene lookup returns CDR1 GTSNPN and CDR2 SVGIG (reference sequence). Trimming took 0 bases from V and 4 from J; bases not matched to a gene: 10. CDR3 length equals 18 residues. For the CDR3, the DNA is TGTGCCTGGAGTGTAACTAGCGGGAGGTTCACCGAGTACAATGAGCAGTTCTTC. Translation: CAWSVTSGRFTEYNEQFF.

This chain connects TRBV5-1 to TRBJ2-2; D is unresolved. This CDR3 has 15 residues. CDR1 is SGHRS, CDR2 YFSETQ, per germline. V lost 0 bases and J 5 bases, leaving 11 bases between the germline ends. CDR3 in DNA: TGCGCCAGCAGCTTGGTAGGCGGTGTTACCGGGGAGCTGTTTTTT. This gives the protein CASSLVGGVTGELFF.

Here the CDR3 DNA reads TGTGCCAGCAGTTACCCCCTAGCGGGGGGGTTTGGGGAGCAGTTCTTC. Translation gives CASSYPLAGGFGEQFF. The chain recombines TRBV6-5 with TRBJ2-1, with 12 bases fitting TRBD2. Germline lookup yields CDR1 MNHEY and CDR2 SVGAGI. The trim removed 2 bases at V and 10 bases at J, leaving 9 bases unmatched. There are 16 residues in the CDR3.

The CDR3 DNA reads as TGCGCCAGCAGCCAAGCCCCGGCCTGGGCTTCACCCCTCCACTTT. Translated: CASSQAPAWASPLHF. The V and J genes are TRBV4-1 and TRBJ1-6; no firm D call. The CDR3 extends over 15 amino acids. The germline V gene has CDR1 MGHRA and CDR2 YSYEKL. V was shortened by 1 base and J by 9 bases, with 13 bases between the two germline ends.

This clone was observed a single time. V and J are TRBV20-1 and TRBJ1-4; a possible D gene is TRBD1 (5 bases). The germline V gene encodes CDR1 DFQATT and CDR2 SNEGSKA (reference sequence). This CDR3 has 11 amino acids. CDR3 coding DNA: TGCAGCCGAAAGCGGGGGGAAAAACTGTTTTTT. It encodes CSRKRGEKLFF.